Listed below are T cell receptor beta chains from one sample, sequenced in a study of T-cell memory formation after mild COVID-19. TCRdb reprocessed the 5' RACE reads via MiXCR and lists one record per CDR3 protein. This table holds about 50,000 distinct CDR3 sequences, 9.3% found once. The specimen was PBMCs or a T cell subset sorted from them (not recorded which). Receptor source: an adult woman who had mild COVID-19 (a few samples of this study predate the infection). Cell type and time point are not known. Each CDR3 is given with its conserved first and last residue. Fields, in order: V gene, J gene, clone size, D gene, CDR3 protein, CDR3 DNA. D genes are given only for firm matches. The size entry is marked missing in some rows and otherwise reads once, few, many or a size class.

TRBV5-1	TRBJ2-5	-	-	CASRFDRPQETQYF	TGCGCCAGCAGATTCGACAGACCACAAGAGACCCAGTACTTC
TRBV6-6	TRBJ2-7	many	TRBD2	CASSYGTSERQYF	TGTGCCAGCAGTTACGGGACTAGCGAAAGGCAGTACTTC
TRBV5-1	TRBJ1-1	few	-	CASSLVGGSTEAFF	TGCGCCAGCAGCTTGGTCGGAGGGAGCACTGAAGCTTTCTTT
TRBV12-3/TRBV12-4	TRBJ2-1	many	-	CASRANEQFF	TGTGCCAGCAGGGCTAATGAGCAGTTCTTC
TRBV4-1	TRBJ2-5	-	-	CASSQDSWGGLQETQYF	TGCGCCAGCAGCCAAGATAGCTGGGGGGGCTTACAAGAGACCCAGTACTTC
TRBV20-1	TRBJ1-2	-	-	CSAPLWGYTF	TGCAGCGCTCCGTTATGGGGCTACACCTTC
TRBV2	TRBJ2-7	-	-	CASSAQGNEQYF	TGTGCCAGCAGTGCGCAGGGGAACGAGCAGTACTTC
TRBV12-3/TRBV12-4	TRBJ1-1	-	-	CASSLRSGPAFF	TGTGCCAGCAGTTTAAGGAGTGGGCCAGCTTTCTTT
TRBV19	TRBJ2-2	few	-	CASSISENTGELFF	TGTGCCAGTAGTATATCAGAGAACACCGGGGAGCTGTTTTTT
TRBV4-2	TRBJ2-1	-	-	CASSQGRDPHVHNEQFF	TGTGCCAGCAGCCAAGGTAGAGACCCCCACGTCCACAATGAGCAGTTCTTC
TRBV25-1	TRBJ1-2	-	-	CASSERTAPYGYTF	TGTGCCAGCAGTGAAAGGACAGCACCCTATGGCTACACCTTC